Below, 2 T cell receptor beta chains from the same sample are listed, as sequenced in a study of T cell responses to AZD1222 COVID-19 vaccine. Produced via immunoSEQ multiplex PCR; TCRdb's table is partial and in-frame only. Among 150,000 to 200,000 clones listed, approximately 94% were seen once. This material consisted of peripheral blood, taken 28 days after the second AZD1222 dose. The receptors derive from an adult who received the AZD1222 COVID-19 vaccine.

The chain has TRBV28 and TRBJ2-1; 8 bases map to TRBD2. The CDR3 has 14 amino acids. Germline CDR1 and CDR2: MDHEN and SYDVKM. The trim removed 6 bases at V and 6 bases at J, leaving 7 bases unmatched. This CDR3 reads CASRAGGLVNEQFF. For the CDR3, the DNA is TGTGCCAGCAGGGCGGGAGGTCTAGTCAATGAGCAGTTCTTC.

The chain combines TRBV27 with TRBJ1-4, with D unresolved. The CDR3 has 14 residues. Trimming removed 6 bases from V and 4 bases from J, with 12 bases in between. Germline CDR1 and CDR2: MNHEY and SMNVEV (reference sequence). The CDR3 region is CASRRPGNNEKLFF. CDR3 coding DNA: TGTGCCAGCAGGAGACCGGGGAATAATGAAAAACTGTTTTTT. Based on the CDR3 plus reference TRBV27 and TRBJ1-4, the full variable domain is EAQVTQNPRYLITVTGKKLTVTCSQNMNHEYMSWYRQDPGLGLRQIYYSMNVEVTDKGDVPEGYKVSRKEKRNFPLILESPSPNQTSLYFCASRRPGNNEKLFFGSGTQLSVL.